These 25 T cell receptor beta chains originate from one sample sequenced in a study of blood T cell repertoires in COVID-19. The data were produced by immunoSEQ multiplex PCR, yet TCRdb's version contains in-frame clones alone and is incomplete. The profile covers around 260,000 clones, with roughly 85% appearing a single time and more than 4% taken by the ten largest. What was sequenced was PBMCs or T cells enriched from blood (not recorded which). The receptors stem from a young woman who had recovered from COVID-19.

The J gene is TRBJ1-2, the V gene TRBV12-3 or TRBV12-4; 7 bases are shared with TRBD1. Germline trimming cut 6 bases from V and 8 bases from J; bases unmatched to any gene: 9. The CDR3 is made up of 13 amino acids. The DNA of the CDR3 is TGTGCCAGCAGCCCCGGACAGGATTGGGGCTACACCTTC. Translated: CASSPGQDWGYTF.

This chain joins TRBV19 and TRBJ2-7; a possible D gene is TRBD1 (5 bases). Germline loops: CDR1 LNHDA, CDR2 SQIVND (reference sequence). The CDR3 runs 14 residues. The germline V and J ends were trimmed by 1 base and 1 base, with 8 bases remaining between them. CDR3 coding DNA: TGTGCCAGTAGTATAGCGGCAGGGTCCTACGAGCAGTACTTC. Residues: CASSIAAGSYEQYF.

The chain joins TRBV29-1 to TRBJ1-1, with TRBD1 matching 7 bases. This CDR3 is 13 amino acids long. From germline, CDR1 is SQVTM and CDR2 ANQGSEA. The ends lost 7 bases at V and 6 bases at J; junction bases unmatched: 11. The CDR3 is CSGETGRSPEAFF. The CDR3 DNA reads TGCAGCGGTGAGACAGGGCGATCCCCTGAAGCTTTCTTT.

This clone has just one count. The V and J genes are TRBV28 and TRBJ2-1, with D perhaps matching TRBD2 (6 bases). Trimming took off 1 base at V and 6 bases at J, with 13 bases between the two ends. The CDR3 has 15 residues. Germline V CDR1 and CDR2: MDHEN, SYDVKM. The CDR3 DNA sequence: TGTGCCAGCAGTTTATTCCAGCGGCGGGGCAATGAGCAGTTCTTC. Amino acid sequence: CASSLFQRRGNEQFF.

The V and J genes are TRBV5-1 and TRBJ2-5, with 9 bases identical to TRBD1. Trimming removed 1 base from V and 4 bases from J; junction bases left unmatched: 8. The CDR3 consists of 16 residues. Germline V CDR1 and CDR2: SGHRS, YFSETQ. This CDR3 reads CASSLRENRGRETQYF. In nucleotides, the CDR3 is TGCGCCAGCAGCTTGAGAGAGAACAGGGGGCGAGAGACCCAGTACTTC.

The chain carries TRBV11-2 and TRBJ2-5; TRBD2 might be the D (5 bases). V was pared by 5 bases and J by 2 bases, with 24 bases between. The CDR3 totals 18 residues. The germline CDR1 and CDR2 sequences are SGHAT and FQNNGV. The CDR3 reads CASSDGKLTAFRQETQYF. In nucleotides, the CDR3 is TGTGCCAGCAGCGACGGGAAACTAACCGCCTTTAGACAAGAGACCCAGTACTTC.

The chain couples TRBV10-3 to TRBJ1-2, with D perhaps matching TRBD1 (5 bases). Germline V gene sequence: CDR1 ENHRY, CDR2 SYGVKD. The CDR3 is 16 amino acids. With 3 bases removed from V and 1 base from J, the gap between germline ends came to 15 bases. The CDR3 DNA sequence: TGTGCCATCAGTGACTGGGGGGGACTTTTTAACTATGGCTACACCTTC. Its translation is CAISDWGGLFNYGYTF.

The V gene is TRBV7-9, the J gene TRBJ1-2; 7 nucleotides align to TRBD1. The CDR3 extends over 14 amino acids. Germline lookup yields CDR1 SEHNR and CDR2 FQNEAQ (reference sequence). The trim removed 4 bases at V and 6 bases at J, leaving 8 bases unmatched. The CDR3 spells CASSSRQGLDGYTF. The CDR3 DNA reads TGTGCCAGCAGCTCTCGACAGGGCCTCGATGGCTACACCTTC.

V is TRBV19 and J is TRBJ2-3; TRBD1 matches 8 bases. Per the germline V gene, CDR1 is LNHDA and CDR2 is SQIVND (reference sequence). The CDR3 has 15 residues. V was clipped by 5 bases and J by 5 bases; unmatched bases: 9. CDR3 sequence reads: CASSPGGQGQDTQYF. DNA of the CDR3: TGTGCCAGTAGTCCAGGGGGCCAGGGGCAAGATACGCAGTATTTT.

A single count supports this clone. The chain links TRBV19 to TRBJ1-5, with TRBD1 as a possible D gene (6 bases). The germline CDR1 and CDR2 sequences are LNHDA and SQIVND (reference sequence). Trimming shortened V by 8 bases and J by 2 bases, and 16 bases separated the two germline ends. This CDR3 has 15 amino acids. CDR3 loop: CASSIGGGGNQPQHF. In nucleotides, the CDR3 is TGTGCCAGTTCAATTGGGGGCGGAGGCAATCAGCCCCAGCATTTT.

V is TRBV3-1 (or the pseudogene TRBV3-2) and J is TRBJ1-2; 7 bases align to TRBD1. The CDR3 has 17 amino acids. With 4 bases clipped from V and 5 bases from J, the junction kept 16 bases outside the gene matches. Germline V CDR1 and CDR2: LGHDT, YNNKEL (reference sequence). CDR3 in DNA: TGTGCCAGCAGCCTAGGGCCAACAGGGGCCCATATGTATGGCTACACCTTC. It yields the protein CASSLGPTGAHMYGYTF.

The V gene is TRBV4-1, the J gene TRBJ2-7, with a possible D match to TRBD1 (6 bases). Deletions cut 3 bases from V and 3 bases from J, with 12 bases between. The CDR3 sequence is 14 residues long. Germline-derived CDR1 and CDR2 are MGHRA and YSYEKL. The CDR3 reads CASSHRDTNYEQYF. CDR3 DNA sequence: TGCGCCAGCAGCCACCGGGACACAAACTACGAGCAGTACTTC.

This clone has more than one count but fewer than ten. The CDR3 nucleotides are TGTGCCAGCAGCTTAGGACTATCCCCGCTTTACAATGAGCAGTTCTTC. Its translation is CASSLGLSPLYNEQFF. The rearrangement links TRBV7-9 to TRBJ2-1; maybe TRBD2 (5 bases). CDR1 is SEHNR, CDR2 FQNEAQ, per germline (reference sequence). There are 16 residues in the CDR3. V lost 1 base, J lost 4 bases, and 14 bases lay in between.

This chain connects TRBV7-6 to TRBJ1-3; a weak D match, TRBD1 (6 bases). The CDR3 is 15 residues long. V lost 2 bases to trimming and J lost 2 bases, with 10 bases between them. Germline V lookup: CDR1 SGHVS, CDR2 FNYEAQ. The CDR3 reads CASSLMDRAGNTIYF. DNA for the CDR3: TGTGCCAGCAGCTTAATGGACAGAGCTGGAAACACCATATATTTT.

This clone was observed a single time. CDR3 protein: CATSRKGGDGNTEAFF. CDR3 coding DNA: TGTGCCACCAGCAGAAAAGGAGGGGACGGCAACACTGAAGCTTTCTTT. The genes are TRBV15 and TRBJ1-1, with a tentative D call TRBD1 (5 bases). Germline loops: CDR1 LNHNV, CDR2 YYDKDF (reference sequence). This CDR3 has 16 residues. Trimming removed 2 bases from V and 2 bases from J, with 15 bases in between.

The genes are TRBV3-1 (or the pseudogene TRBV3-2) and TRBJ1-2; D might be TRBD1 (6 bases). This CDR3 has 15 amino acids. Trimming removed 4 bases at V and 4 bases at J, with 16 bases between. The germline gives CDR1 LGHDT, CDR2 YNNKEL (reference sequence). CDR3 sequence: CASSLTRGGGYGYTF. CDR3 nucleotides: TGTGCCAGCAGCCTTACGAGGGGGGGCGGCTATGGCTACACCTTC.

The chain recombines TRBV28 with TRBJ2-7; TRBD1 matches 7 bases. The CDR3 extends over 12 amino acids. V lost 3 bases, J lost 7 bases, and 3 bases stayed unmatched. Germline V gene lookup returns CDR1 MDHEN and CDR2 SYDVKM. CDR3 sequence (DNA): TGTGCCAGCAGTTTTCCGGACAGGGAGCAGTACTTC. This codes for CASSFPDREQYF.

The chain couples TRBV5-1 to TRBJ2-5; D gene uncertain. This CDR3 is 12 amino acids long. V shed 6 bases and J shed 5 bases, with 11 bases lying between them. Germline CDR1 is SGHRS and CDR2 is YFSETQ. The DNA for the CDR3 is TGCGCCAGCAACCACCCCGGTGAGACCCAGTACTTC. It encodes CASNHPGETQYF. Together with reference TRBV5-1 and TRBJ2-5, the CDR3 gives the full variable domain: KAGVTQTPRYLIKTRGQQVTLSCSPISGHRSVSWYQQTPGQGLQFLFEYFSETQRNKGNFPGRFSGRQFSNSRSEMNVSTLELGDSALYLCASNHPGETQYFGPGTRLLVL.

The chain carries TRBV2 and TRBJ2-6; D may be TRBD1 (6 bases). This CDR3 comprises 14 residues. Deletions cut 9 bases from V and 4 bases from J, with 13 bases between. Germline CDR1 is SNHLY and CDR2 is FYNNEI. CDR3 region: CASHRETGANVLTF. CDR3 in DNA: TGTGCCAGTCACAGGGAAACGGGGGCCAACGTCCTGACTTTC. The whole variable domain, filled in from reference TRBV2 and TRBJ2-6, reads EPEVTQTPSHQVTQMGQEVILRCVPISNHLYFYWYRQILGQKVEFLVSFYNNEISEKSEIFDDQFSVERPDGSNFTLKIRSTKLEDSAMYFCASHRETGANVLTFGAGSRLTVL.

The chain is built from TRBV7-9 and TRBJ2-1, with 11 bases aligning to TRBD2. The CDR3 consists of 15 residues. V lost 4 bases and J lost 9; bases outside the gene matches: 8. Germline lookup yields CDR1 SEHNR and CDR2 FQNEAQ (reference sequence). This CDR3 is CASSSRLAGTAEQFF. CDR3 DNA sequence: TGTGCCAGCAGCTCTCGACTAGCGGGAACGGCTGAGCAGTTCTTC.

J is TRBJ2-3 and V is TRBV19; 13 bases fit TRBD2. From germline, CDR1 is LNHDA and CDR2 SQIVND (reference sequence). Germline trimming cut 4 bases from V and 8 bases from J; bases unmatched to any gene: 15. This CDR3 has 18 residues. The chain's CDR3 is CASSTRTSGGSSRGTQYF. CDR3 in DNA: TGTGCCAGTAGTACTCGGACTAGCGGGGGCTCATCGCGTGGTACGCAGTATTTT.

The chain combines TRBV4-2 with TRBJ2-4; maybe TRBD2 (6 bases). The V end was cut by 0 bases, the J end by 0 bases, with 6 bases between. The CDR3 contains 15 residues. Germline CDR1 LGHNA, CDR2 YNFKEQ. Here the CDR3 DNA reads TGTGCCAGCAGCCAAGAGGGGGGAGCCAAAAACATTCAGTACTTC. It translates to CASSQEGGAKNIQYF.

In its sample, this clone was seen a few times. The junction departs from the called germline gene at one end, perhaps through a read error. The CDR3 nucleotides read TGTGCCAGCAGCGAAGTTAGCACTGAAGCTTTCTTT. Encoded protein: CASSEVSTEAFF. This rearrangement joins TRBV2 to TRBJ1-1; the D is unclear. CDR1 is SNHLY and CDR2 is FYNNEI in the germline V gene. CDR3 length: 12 residues.

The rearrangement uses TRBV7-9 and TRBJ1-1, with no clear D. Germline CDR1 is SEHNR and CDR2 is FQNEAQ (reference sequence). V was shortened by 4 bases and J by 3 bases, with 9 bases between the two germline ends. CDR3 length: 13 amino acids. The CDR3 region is CASSSGQDTEAFF. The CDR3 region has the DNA TGTGCCAGCAGCTCAGGTCAGGACACTGAAGCTTTCTTT.

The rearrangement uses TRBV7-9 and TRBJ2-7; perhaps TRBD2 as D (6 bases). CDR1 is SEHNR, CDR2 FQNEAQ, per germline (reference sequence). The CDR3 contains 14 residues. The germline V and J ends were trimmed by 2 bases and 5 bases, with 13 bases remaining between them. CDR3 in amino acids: CASSLQGRTNEQYF. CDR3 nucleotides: TGTGCCAGCAGCTTACAGGGAAGGACTAACGAGCAGTACTTC. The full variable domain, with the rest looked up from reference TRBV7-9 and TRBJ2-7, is DTGVSQNPRHKITKRGQNVTFRCDPISEHNRLYWYRQTLGQGPEFLTYFQNEAQLEKSRLLSDRFSAERPKGSFSTLEIQRTEQGDSAMYLCASSLQGRTNEQYFGPGTRLTVT.